Sequencing of this T cell receptor beta chain was carried out in a study of T cell repertoires in cytomegalovirus infection. Looking at the study overall: Selection of CMV epitopes for the study included recently identified HLA-C-restricted and well-studied HLA-B-restricted ones. A matching HLA type, together with CMV infection, was signaled by public TCR beta signatures. Regarding the study as a whole: Individuals carrying CMV plus the relevant HLA were identified by cumulative frequency of public TCR beta families. The response measured ex vivo was dominated by TCR beta clonotypes (HLA-C-restricted and CMV-specific).

At least ten counts were recorded for this clonotype. The antigen is unknown. With 5 bases clipped from V and 6 bases from J, the junction kept 6 bases outside the gene matches. Germline-derived CDR1 and CDR2 are SGHTA and FQGTGA. This CDR3 has 16 amino acids. TCRdb analysed the reads with MiXCR anew, one entry per CDR3 protein. The data contain approximately 270,000 distinct CDR3 sequences, roughly a fifth of them singletons. Source: cultured PBMCs, taken from culture after CMV antigen stimulation. The rearrangement joins TRBV7-3 to TRBJ2-1; 14 bases align to TRBD2. The sequence derives from a human donor in good health (CMV status not recorded). Some clones in this sample may be carry-over from other donors' samples. Here the CDR3 reads CASSPRTSGRTNEQFF. CDR3 nucleotides: TGTGCCAGCAGCCCCCGGACTAGCGGGAGGACCAATGAGCAGTTCTTC. The full variable domain, in which reference TRBV7-3 and TRBJ2-1 provide the parts outside the CDR3, is GAGVSQTPSNKVTEKGKYVELRCDPISGHTALYWYRQSLGQGPEFLIYFQGTGAADDSGLPNDRFFAVRPEGSVSTLKIQRTERGDSAVYLCASSPRTSGRTNEQFFGPGTRLTVL.